This entry is about one T cell receptor (beta chain). Its cognate antigen is unknown. The data stem from a study of response to subunit inactivated influenza vaccine. Regarding the study as a whole: The authors proposed limited new T cell recruitment per seasonal influenza vaccination.

This CDR3 has 15 amino acids. Trimming cost V 4 bases and J 5 bases; bases outside gene matches: 8. Looked up from germline, CDR1 is LNHNV and CDR2 is YYDKDF (reference sequence). TCRdb re-analysed the RT-PCR reads in MiXCR, keeping a single row per CDR3 protein. The sample carries about 520,000 distinct CDR3 sequences, about 25% recorded once. This clonotype originated in a man aged 45-65 years who received an inactivated influenza vaccine. This material consisted of CD4+ T cells sorted from PBMCs, taken roughly 5 days after vaccination. This sequence joins TRBV15 and TRBJ2-5, with 9 bases aligning to TRBD1. DNA of the CDR3: TGTGCCACCAGCAACCGACGCGGGACAGGGGAGACCCAGTACTTC. Its protein is CATSNRRGTGETQYF. Full variable domain (rest looked up from reference TRBV15 and TRBJ2-5): DAMVIQNPRYQVTQFGKPVTLSCSQTLNHNVMYWYQQKSSQAPKLLFHYYDKDFNNEADTPDNFQSRRPNTSFCFLDIRSPGLGDTAMYLCATSNRRGTGETQYFGPGTRLLVL.